Listed here are 31 T cell receptor beta chains from one sample, sequenced in a study of blood T cell repertoires in COVID-19. Clones were sequenced by immunoSEQ multiplex PCR, and TCRdb holds only the in-frame ones, with some missing. The sample holds some 390,000 clones, about 87% seen once. Sequencing was carried out using peripheral blood. The source of these receptors is a human donor in a cohort sampled during active COVID-19.

The chain is built from TRBV2 and TRBJ2-7, with 9 bases aligning to TRBD1. The CDR3 runs 12 residues. Germline CDR1 is SNHLY and CDR2 is FYNNEI. The J segment lost 7 bases and the V segment lost 6 bases, leaving 4 bases of the junction unmatched. CDR3 sequence (DNA): TGTGCCAGCAGCGGACAGGGGTGGGAGCAGTACTTC. As protein: CASSGQGWEQYF.

This sequence joins TRBV18 and TRBJ1-2; D is unresolved. Germline V lookup: CDR1 KGHSH, CDR2 LQKENI. This CDR3 contains 12 residues. Deletions cut 3 bases from V and 8 bases from J, with 10 bases between. The CDR3 region has the DNA TGTGCCAGCTCACCTTCCGAACAAGGCTACACCTTC. It is translated as CASSPSEQGYTF.

CDR3 bases: TGTGCCAGCAGCCAAACGGGACTAAGCACAGATACGCAGTATTTT. It is translated as CASSQTGLSTDTQYF. V and J are TRBV3-1 (or the pseudogene TRBV3-2) and TRBJ2-3, with 7 bases lining up with TRBD2. This CDR3 is 15 amino acids long. Germline values: CDR1 LGHDT, CDR2 YNNKEL (reference sequence). Trimming cost V 2 bases and J 0 bases; bases outside gene matches: 2.

This clone showed up many times. The chain carries TRBV12-3 or TRBV12-4 and TRBJ1-1, with D perhaps TRBD1 (5 bases). V lost 6 bases, J lost 5 bases, and 13 bases lay in between. This CDR3 is built from 13 residues. CDR3 sequence reads: CASSSTRDTEAFF. The CDR3 DNA reads as TGTGCCAGCAGCTCTACCAGGGATACTGAAGCTTTCTTT.

The rearrangement links TRBV2 to TRBJ1-2; 12 positions agree with TRBD1. From germline, CDR1 is SNHLY and CDR2 FYNNEI. V shed 4 bases, J shed 7 bases, and the junction held 13 bases outside the gene matches. The CDR3 length is 17 residues. DNA for the CDR3: TGTGCCAGCAGTGTCATCTTGCCGGGACAGGGGGCGGCTGGCTACACCTTC. Translating it yields CASSVILPGQGAAGYTF. Full variable domain (remainder filled in from reference TRBV2 and TRBJ1-2): EPEVTQTPSHQVTQMGQEVILRCVPISNHLYFYWYRQILGQKVEFLVSFYNNEISEKSEIFDDQFSVERPDGSNFTLKIRSTKLEDSAMYFCASSVILPGQGAAGYTFGSGTRLTVV.

The chain is built from TRBV6-4 and TRBJ1-1; the D is unclear. Germline V gene sequence: CDR1 MRHNA, CDR2 SNTAGT. The CDR3 length is 16 residues. Trimming left V 3 bases short and J 0 bases short, with 14 bases between. The DNA of the CDR3 is TGTGCCAGCAGTGAAGATGGGGAGGGTATGAACACTGAAGCTTTCTTT. Its protein is CASSEDGEGMNTEAFF.

V is TRBV3-1 (or the pseudogene TRBV3-2) and J is TRBJ1-2; TRBD1 agrees at 7 bases. Unmatched junction bases numbered 11, after V lost 6 bases and J lost 1 base. This CDR3 is 16 amino acids long. Germline CDR1 and CDR2: LGHDT and YNNKEL (reference sequence). In DNA, the CDR3 is TGTGCCAGCAGTCGACGGACAGGCGCGTTTAACTATGGCTACACCTTC. Residues: CASSRRTGAFNYGYTF.

J is TRBJ2-7 and V is TRBV7-2, with 8 bases that match TRBD1. CDR1 SGHTA and CDR2 FQGNSA come from the germline V gene. V shed 5 bases, J shed 1 base, and the junction held 7 bases outside the gene matches. The CDR3 consists of 15 residues. The CDR3 bases are TGTGCCAGCAGCGTTGAGGGACAGGAGTCCTACGAGCAGTACTTC. Protein sequence: CASSVEGQESYEQYF.

CDR3 in amino acids: CASSEIRTGFLNYGYTF. CDR3 sequence (DNA): TGTGCCAGCAGTGAAATTAGGACAGGCTTTCTTAACTATGGCTACACCTTC. The chain joins TRBV6-1 to TRBJ1-2, with TRBD1 matching 7 bases. CDR3 size: 17 residues. The V gene end was trimmed by 2 bases and the J gene end by 1 base; junction bases not matched to a gene: 10. Looked up from germline, CDR1 is MNHNS and CDR2 is SASEGT.

V and J are TRBV30 and TRBJ1-1; the match to TRBD1 covers 7 bases. V lost 6 bases to trimming and J lost 0 bases; unmatched junction nucleotides: 4. Germline V gene sequence: CDR1 GTSNPN, CDR2 SVGIG (reference sequence). The CDR3 is 13 amino acids. CDR3 bases: TGTGCCTGCGGGGACAGATTGAACACTGAAGCTTTCTTT. Translating gives CACGDRLNTEAFF.

The rearrangement links TRBV20-1 to TRBJ2-7; D might be TRBD2 (5 bases). The CDR3 totals 11 residues. Germline CDR1 is DFQATT and CDR2 is SNEGSKA (reference sequence). V lost 3 bases to trimming and J lost 6 bases, with 9 bases between them. The CDR3 protein is CSASERGEQYF. CDR3 bases: TGCAGTGCTAGTGAACGGGGCGAGCAGTACTTC.

The J gene is TRBJ1-3, the V gene TRBV7-2; 10 bases map to TRBD1. This CDR3 is 16 amino acids long. J lost 2 bases, V lost 6 bases, and 7 bases had no gene match. The germline V gene encodes CDR1 SGHTA and CDR2 FQGNSA. For the CDR3, the DNA is TGTGCCAGCAGTCGGACAGGGGGTCGTCCTGGAAACACCATATATTTT. Amino acid sequence: CASSRTGGRPGNTIYF.

The chain uses TRBV29-1 and TRBJ1-4; D gene uncertain. CDR1 and CDR2 (germline): SQVTM, ANQGSEA. This CDR3 is built from 11 residues. V gave up 7 bases and J gave up 7 bases, with 10 bases separating them. The CDR3 protein is CSAPRGEKLFF. CDR3 coding DNA: TGCAGCGCCCCGAGAGGTGAAAAACTGTTTTTT.

This sequence joins TRBV7-2 and TRBJ2-5; TRBD1 is a possible D gene (6 bases). The germline CDR1 and CDR2 sequences are SGHTA and FQGNSA. The V end was cut by 2 bases, the J end by 5 bases, with 12 bases between. This CDR3 contains 14 residues. This CDR3 is CASSLSRGLETQYF. The CDR3, as DNA: TGTGCCAGCAGCTTATCGAGGGGGTTGGAGACCCAGTACTTC.

The rearrangement uses TRBV4-1 and TRBJ1-6; possibly TRBD1 for D (5 bases). V dropped 6 bases and J dropped 3 bases, with 9 bases sitting between them. This CDR3 spans 14 amino acids. Germline CDR1 reads MGHRA; CDR2 reads YSYEKL. Here the CDR3 reads CASRTGLYNSPLHF. The CDR3 DNA is TGCGCCAGCAGGACGGGACTCTATAATTCACCCCTCCACTTT.

V is TRBV29-1 and J is TRBJ2-1; no clear D. The CDR3 runs 15 residues. Germline-derived CDR1 and CDR2 are SQVTM and ANQGSEA. V was trimmed by 0 bases and J by 5 bases, leaving 14 bases between them. CDR3 nucleotide sequence: TGCAGCGTTGAAGATCTTCTGCGGCTTAACAATGAGCAGTTCTTC. Its protein product is CSVEDLLRLNNEQFF.

This clone has a single count. Compared with germline, one end of the junction differs, possibly owing to a read error. The V and J genes are TRBV7-7 and TRBJ2-1; tentatively, D is TRBD2 (6 bases). Per germline, CDR1 SSHAT and CDR2 FNYEAQ (reference sequence). This CDR3 is built from 15 residues. CDR3 bases: TGTGCTAGCAGCCAAGACGGGGGCTCCTACAATGAGCAGTTCTTC. Its protein is CASSQDGGSYNEQFF.

A single count supports this clone. The rearrangement links TRBV25-1 to TRBJ2-7; tentative D call: TRBD1 (5 bases). Germline CDR1 and CDR2: MGHDK and SYGVNS. V lost 5 bases and J 4 bases, leaving 21 bases between the germline ends. This CDR3 is built from 16 residues. Here the CDR3 DNA reads TGTGCCAGCAGTACTCAAGGGCCCCCAGGGTGGTACGAGCAGTACTTC. Residues: CASSTQGPPGWYEQYF.

The gene calls are TRBV20-1 and TRBJ1-2, with a tentative D call TRBD1 (6 bases). The CDR3 is 15 residues long. CDR1 and CDR2 from the germline V gene are DFQATT and SNEGSKA (reference sequence). V was shortened by 3 bases and J by 4 bases, with 18 bases between the two germline ends. CDR3 DNA sequence: TGCAGTGCTAGTAAATTAGGTACAGGGAGCTATGGCTACACCTTC. Translation gives CSASKLGTGSYGYTF.

The chain is built from TRBV29-1 and TRBJ2-7, with 7 nucleotides matching TRBD2. The V segment lost 6 bases and the J segment 0 bases; nucleotides outside the gene matches: 2. Germline values: CDR1 SQVTM, CDR2 ANQGSEA. This CDR3 comprises 12 residues. CDR3 sequence: CSVGLDSYEQYF. CDR3 sequence (DNA): TGCAGCGTAGGACTAGACTCCTACGAGCAGTACTTC.

The chain has TRBV7-6 and TRBJ2-2; 8 bases fit TRBD2. V was pared by 4 bases and J by 7 bases, with 11 bases of the junction left unmatched. The CDR3 loop spans 16 amino acids. Looked up from germline, CDR1 is SGHVS and CDR2 is FNYEAQ. The CDR3 region is CASSSRGGYDIGELFF. CDR3 nucleotides: TGTGCCAGCAGCTCACGGGGGGGATACGACATCGGGGAGCTGTTTTTT.

The chain combines TRBV3-1 (or the pseudogene TRBV3-2) with TRBJ1-4; TRBD1 matches at 9 bases. This CDR3 region has 17 residues. V shed 4 bases, J shed 0 bases, and the junction held 6 bases outside the gene matches. Germline CDR1 is LGHDT and CDR2 is YNNKEL (reference sequence). The CDR3 loop reads CASSRVGTGTTNEKLFF. DNA for the CDR3: TGTGCCAGCAGCCGCGTAGGGACAGGGACAACTAATGAAAAACTGTTTTTT.

The CDR3 sequence: CRPEKGNEQFF. As DNA, the CDR3 is TGCAGACCGGAAAAGGGGAATGAGCAGTTCTTC. The chain couples TRBV20-1 to TRBJ2-1; the D gene is possibly TRBD1 (5 bases). From germline, CDR1 is DFQATT and CDR2 SNEGSKA (reference sequence). The CDR3 is 11 residues long.

The rearrangement uses TRBV7-3 and TRBJ2-1; TRBD2 matches at 11 bases. With V trimmed by 2 bases and J by 2 bases, 8 bases remained unmatched. The CDR3 has 18 amino acids. Germline loops: CDR1 SGHTA, CDR2 FQGTGA. The CDR3 protein is CASSLVASGRLAYNEQFF. The CDR3 region has the DNA TGTGCCAGCAGCTTAGTGGCTAGCGGGAGGTTGGCCTACAATGAGCAGTTCTTC.

This sequence joins TRBV6-1 and TRBJ1-1; TRBD1 might be the D (6 bases). The ends were cut back, 2 bases at V and 1 base at J, with 17 bases in the middle. Germline V lookup: CDR1 MNHNS, CDR2 SASEGT. CDR3 length equals 17 residues. CDR3 sequence reads: CASSESRGGGQNTEAFF. The CDR3 DNA follows: TGTGCCAGCAGTGAAAGTAGGGGAGGGGGTCAGAACACTGAAGCTTTCTTT.

The chain is built from TRBV11-3 and TRBJ2-5, with 8 bases matching TRBD1. The CDR3 consists of 13 residues. Looked up from germline, CDR1 is SGHNT and CDR2 is YENEEA. The V gene end was trimmed by 8 bases and the J gene end by 2 bases; junction bases not matched to a gene: 4. CDR3 bases: TGTGCCAGCTCTGGACAGGGACAAGAGACCCAGTACTTC. Translation gives CASSGQGQETQYF.

The CDR3 bases are TGCGCCAGCAGCCCTCGGACAGACACCACAGATACGCAGTATTTT. Residues: CASSPRTDTTDTQYF. The chain couples TRBV5-1 to TRBJ2-3; TRBD1 might be the D (6 bases). The CDR3 has 15 amino acids. The V gene lost 4 bases and the J gene lost 2 bases, with 14 bases spanning the gap. Germline V gene data show CDR1 as SGHRS and CDR2 as YFSETQ.

The V and J genes are TRBV28 and TRBJ1-2, with 7 bases fitting TRBD1. This CDR3 contains 15 residues. With V trimmed by 5 bases and J by 2 bases, 8 bases remained unmatched. The germline V gene has CDR1 MDHEN and CDR2 SYDVKM. The CDR3 spells CASSPGGLINYGYTF. The CDR3 coding sequence is TGTGCCAGCAGTCCAGGGGGGCTGATAAACTATGGCTACACCTTC.

This clone occurred many times. This chain joins TRBV11-3 and TRBJ1-2; D not certain. CDR1 and CDR2 from the germline V gene are SGHNT and YENEEA. The V end was cut by 1 base, the J end by 3 bases, with 12 bases between. There are 15 residues in the CDR3. The CDR3 region is CASSLVNSPYYGYTF. In DNA, the CDR3 is TGTGCCAGCAGCTTAGTAAACAGCCCCTACTATGGCTACACCTTC.

The CDR3 DNA reads TGTGCCAGCAGTGAATTGTCCGCCCTTACAGGGCACGGCTACACCTTC. It translates to CASSELSALTGHGYTF. The chain links TRBV6-1 to TRBJ1-2; the D gene is possibly TRBD1 (6 bases). Germline V gives CDR1 MNHNS, CDR2 SASEGT. V was clipped by 2 bases and J by 8 bases, with 21 bases between them. The CDR3 is 16 residues long.

The chain couples TRBV28 to TRBJ1-5, with 9 bases fitting TRBD1. The germline V gene encodes CDR1 MDHEN and CDR2 SYDVKM. The CDR3 consists of 16 residues. V lost 3 bases, J lost 7 bases, and 10 bases stayed unmatched. The CDR3 sequence is CASSFMSQGAGQPQHF. The CDR3 DNA is TGTGCCAGCAGTTTTATGTCACAGGGGGCAGGACAGCCCCAGCATTTT.